This passage covers 10 T cell receptor beta chains from one sample sequenced in a study of a mutant IDH1 vaccine in newly diagnosed glioma. These receptors' targets are unknown. Some clones are missing from TCRdb's copy, which holds only in-frame ones; the method was immunoSEQ multiplex PCR. The sample contains about 50,000 clones, around four fifths of which appear only once. Noted time point: week 5, during vaccination. The investigators gave 300 ug of mutant IDH1 20-mer peptide in each vaccine dose, together with topical imiquimod. The sample was PBMCs, taken from a glioma patient whose treatment included an IDH1 peptide vaccine. The source of these receptors is a woman aged 45 to 65 with glioma.

This clone was found a few times. This sequence joins TRBV12-5 and TRBJ1-5; 10 bases fit TRBD1. V trimming: 6 bases; J trimming: 5 bases; junction bases outside the gene matches: 4. CDR1 and CDR2 (germline): LGHNT, FRNRAP. There are 14 residues in the CDR3. CDR3 sequence reads: CASGRGQGYQPQHF. DNA for the CDR3: TGTGCTAGTGGCCGGGGACAGGGGTATCAGCCCCAGCATTTT. The full variable domain, rest sourced from reference TRBV12-5 and TRBJ1-5, is DARVTQTPRHKVTEMGQEVTMRCQPILGHNTVFWYRQTMMQGLELLAYFRNRAPLDDSGMPKDRFSAEMPDATLATLKIQPSEPRDSAVYFCASGRGQGYQPQHFGDGTRLSIL.

The chain links TRBV9 to TRBJ1-1; D uncertain. The CDR3 loop spans 14 amino acids. V was trimmed by 4 bases and J by 1 base, leaving 11 bases between them. The germline gives CDR1 SGDLS, CDR2 YYNGEE. CDR3 nucleotides: TGTGCCAGCAGCACTCGGGAGCGGAACACTGAAGCTTTCTTT. It specifies CASSTRERNTEAFF.

This clone has just a few counts. The rearrangement links TRBV10-3 to TRBJ1-1; TRBD1 matches 8 bases. The CDR3 sequence is 13 residues long. In germline, CDR1 is ENHRY, CDR2 SYGVKD. V shed 6 bases, J shed 6 bases, and the junction held 6 bases outside the gene matches. The chain's CDR3 is CAIRGDRRSEAFF. CDR3 DNA: TGTGCCATCAGGGGGGACAGGCGGTCTGAAGCTTTCTTT.

The chain recombines TRBV6-1 with TRBJ2-7; D gene unclear. V dropped 0 bases and J dropped 4 bases, with 13 bases sitting between them. CDR3 size: 15 residues. CDR1 MNHNS and CDR2 SASEGT come from the germline V gene. CDR3 sequence reads: CASSEALGRMYEQYF. In DNA, the CDR3 is TGTGCCAGCAGTGAAGCGCTTGGGCGTATGTACGAGCAGTACTTC.

The chain links TRBV29-1 to TRBJ2-5, with D possibly being TRBD1 (6 bases). V was trimmed by 0 bases and J by 5 bases, leaving 10 bases between them. Looked up from germline, CDR1 is SQVTM and CDR2 is ANQGSEA. This CDR3 has 13 amino acids. The CDR3 sequence: CSVEDQDRETQYF. CDR3 bases: TGCAGCGTTGAAGACCAAGACAGGGAGACCCAGTACTTC.

The chain couples TRBV11-2 to TRBJ2-7; tentatively, D is TRBD2 (6 bases). This CDR3 has 15 amino acids. The germline V and J ends were trimmed by 0 bases and 7 bases, with 16 bases remaining between them. Germline loops: CDR1 SGHAT, CDR2 FQNNGV. CDR3 loop: CASSLDQGGLREQYF. The CDR3 DNA follows: TGTGCCAGCAGCTTAGATCAGGGAGGACTGAGAGAGCAGTACTTC.

The chain joins TRBV5-1 to TRBJ2-7; possibly TRBD1 for D (7 bases). The germline gives CDR1 SGHRS, CDR2 YFSETQ. V lost 0 bases and J lost 1, with 11 bases in between. This CDR3 has 15 amino acids. The CDR3 reads CASSLAGGRSYEQYF. DNA for the CDR3: TGCGCCAGCAGCTTGGCAGGGGGGCGGTCCTACGAGCAGTACTTC.

This clone has a handful of counts. This chain links TRBV7-2 with TRBJ1-2; TRBD1 aligns across 11 bases. CDR1 is SGHTA and CDR2 is FQGNSA in the germline V gene. V was pared by 1 base and J by 6 bases, with 4 bases of the junction left unmatched. The CDR3 has 15 residues. The CDR3 DNA follows: TGTGCCAGCAGCTTAGGAGGGACAGGGGGGAATGGCTACACCTTC. Encoded protein: CASSLGGTGGNGYTF. The complete variable domain, with remaining parts taken from reference TRBV7-2 and TRBJ1-2, reads GAGVSQSPSNKVTEKGKDVELRCDPISGHTALYWYRQSLGQGLEFLIYFQGNSAPDKSGLPSDRFSAERTGGSVSTLTIQRTQQEDSAVYLCASSLGGTGGNGYTFGSGTRLTVV.

The rearrangement uses TRBV27 and TRBJ2-1, with D perhaps TRBD1 or TRBD2 (5 bases each). Looked up from germline, CDR1 is MNHEY and CDR2 is SMNVEV (reference sequence). Between the trimmed V and J ends, which lost 6 bases and 4 bases, there was a span of 16 bases. This CDR3 comprises 15 residues. The CDR3 sequence is CASRKRVGEYNEQFF. The CDR3, as DNA: TGTGCCAGCAGGAAACGGGTGGGGGAGTACAATGAGCAGTTCTTC.

CDR3 nucleotide sequence: TGTGCCAGCAGCTTAGCCCCGGACAGATACACGCAGTATTTT. It translates to CASSLAPDRYTQYF. The rearrangement uses TRBV7-9 and TRBJ2-3; D is perhaps TRBD1 (6 bases). The germline V gene has CDR1 SEHNR and CDR2 FQNEAQ (reference sequence). The ends were cut back, 0 bases at V and 9 bases at J, with 13 bases in the middle. There are 14 residues in the CDR3.